Following are 7 T cell receptor beta chains from one sample sequenced in a study of blood T cell repertoires in COVID-19. The protocol was immunoSEQ multiplex PCR, while the TCRdb copy is restricted to in-frame clones and leaves out a portion. Of about 170,000 clones listed, 84% are singletons. The sequencing input was peripheral blood. The receptor set was obtained from a man between 35 and 55 years old who had recovered from COVID-19.

This clone was recorded a few times. This rearrangement joins TRBV6-2 or TRBV6-3 to TRBJ1-2; possible D gene TRBD1, 6 bases. This CDR3 is 14 amino acids long. V was cut by 6 bases and J by 8 bases, with 19 bases left in between. CDR1 is MNHEY and CDR2 is SVGEGT in the germline V gene. For the CDR3, the DNA is TGTGCCAGCAGACCTCAGGGGTCGGAGCGAGGCTACACCTTC. Protein: CASRPQGSERGYTF.

V and J are TRBV6-6 and TRBJ2-1; the match to TRBD2 covers 15 bases. The CDR3 runs to 15 residues. Germline V gene lookup returns CDR1 MNHNY and CDR2 SVGAGI (reference sequence). V trimming: 6 bases; J trimming: 9 bases; junction bases outside the gene matches: 6. CDR3 in DNA: TGTGCCAGCAGCCATGGGACTAGCGGGAGGCGTGAGCAGTTCTTC. As protein: CASSHGTSGRREQFF.

This chain connects TRBV3-1 (or the pseudogene TRBV3-2) to TRBJ2-7, with a possible D match to TRBD1 (5 bases). Germline V gene lookup returns CDR1 LGHDT and CDR2 YNNKEL (reference sequence). The CDR3 totals 13 residues. Trimming left V 7 bases short and J 1 base short, with 11 bases between. The CDR3 spells CASNDRGSYEQYF. CDR3 DNA: TGTGCCAGCAATGACAGAGGATCCTACGAGCAGTACTTC.

The V call is TRBV11-2, the J call TRBJ1-2; 9 nucleotides line up with TRBD1. Trimming took 5 bases from V and 4 from J; bases not matched to a gene: 5. The CDR3 is 14 residues long. CDR1 is SGHAT, CDR2 FQNNGV, per germline. CDR3 loop: CASSRDRASYGYTF. The CDR3 coding sequence is TGTGCCAGCAGCCGGGACAGGGCTTCCTATGGCTACACCTTC.

This rearrangement joins TRBV13 to TRBJ2-3; TRBD2 aligns across 7 bases. The CDR3 is 14 residues long. Unmatched junction bases numbered 4, after V lost 3 bases and J lost 4 bases. Germline CDR1 is PRHDT and CDR2 is FYEKMQ (reference sequence). CDR3 DNA sequence: TGTGCCAGCAGCTTGACTAGCACATCAGATACGCAGTATTTT. It codes for CASSLTSTSDTQYF.

On this clone: Relative to the germline gene, one junction end is altered; a read error may explain this. The V gene is TRBV19, the J gene TRBJ2-5; 8 nucleotides line up with TRBD1. The CDR3 is 14 residues long. Looked up from germline, CDR1 is LNHDA and CDR2 is SQIVND (reference sequence). CDR3 region: CASSNQGAEETQYF. The CDR3 DNA is TGTGCCAGCAGTAATCAGGGGGCGGAAGAGACCCAGTACTTC.

CDR3 DNA: TGTGCCAGCAGTTTAATGCCAGGGGCTGGAGAGACCCAGTACTTC. Amino acids: CASSLMPGAGETQYF. The rearrangement joins TRBV28 to TRBJ2-5; a weak D match, TRBD1 (6 bases). This CDR3 has 15 residues. Germline assignment: CDR1 MDHEN and CDR2 SYDVKM. The V and J ends lost 2 bases and 4 bases respectively, with 14 bases between them.